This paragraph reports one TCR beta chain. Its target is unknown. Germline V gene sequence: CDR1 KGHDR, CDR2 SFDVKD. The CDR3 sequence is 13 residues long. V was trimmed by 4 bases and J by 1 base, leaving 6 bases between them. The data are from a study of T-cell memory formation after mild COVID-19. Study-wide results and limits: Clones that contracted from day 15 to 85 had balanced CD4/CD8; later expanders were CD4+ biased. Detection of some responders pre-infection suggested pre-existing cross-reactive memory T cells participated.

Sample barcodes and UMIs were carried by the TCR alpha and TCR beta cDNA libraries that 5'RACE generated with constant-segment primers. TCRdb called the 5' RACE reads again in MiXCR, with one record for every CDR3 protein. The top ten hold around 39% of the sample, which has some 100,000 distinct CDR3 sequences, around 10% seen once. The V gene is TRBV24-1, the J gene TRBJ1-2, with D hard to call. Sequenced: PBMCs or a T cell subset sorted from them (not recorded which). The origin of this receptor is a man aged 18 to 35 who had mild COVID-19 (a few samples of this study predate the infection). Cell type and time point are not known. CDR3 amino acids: CATSEGINYGYTF. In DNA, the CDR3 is TGTGCCACCAGTGAAGGAATTAACTATGGCTACACCTTC.